This TCR beta chain is drawn from a study of blood T cell repertoires in COVID-19. Looking at the study overall: From T cells, B-cell-depleted T cells, or PBMCs came the material, which was cDNA or gDNA.

CDR1 and CDR2 (germline): SGHRS, YFSETQ. This CDR3 is 16 amino acids long. Unmatched junction bases numbered 10, after V lost 7 bases and J lost 2 bases. In the authors' methods: Amplifying reference gene primers gave estimates of nucleated cell counts. Clones were sequenced by immunoSEQ multiplex PCR, and TCRdb holds only the in-frame ones, with some missing. The DNA was the basis for D and trimming; V, J and clone size are from that table. This sample yields 280,000 or so clones, of which 75% to 90% are seen a single time; under 15% belongs to the top ten. This clonotype was obtained from a woman aged 55-69 years with acute or convalescent COVID-19. Input material: peripheral blood. The chain combines TRBV5-1 with TRBJ1-4, with 8 bases identical to TRBD1. This CDR3 is CASQRQGSLTNEKLFF. The CDR3 coding sequence is TGCGCCAGCCAGAGACAGGGGTCCCTTACTAATGAAAAACTGTTTTTT.